This TCR beta chain was obtained from a study of cytomegalovirus exposure and HLA in healthy donors. The study, taken as a whole, reports: A later examination showed that TCR association rates differed by HLA locus, with DRB1 most and HLA-C fewest.

This clone has just one count. No antigen is known for it. Both 60 Vbeta primers and 13 Jbeta primers went into the PCR. Some clones are missing from TCRdb's copy, which holds only in-frame ones; the method was immunoSEQ multiplex PCR. The data contain 130,000 or so clones, over 60% of them singletons. Looked up from germline, CDR1 is MDHEN and CDR2 is SYDVKM. With V trimmed by 3 bases and J by 7 bases, 13 bases remained unmatched. There are 16 residues in the CDR3. The clonotype was recovered from a female donor in good health and CMV-seropositive. This chain uses TRBV28 with TRBJ2-7; TRBD2 aligns across 9 bases. Input material: PBMCs. CDR3 sequence: CASSLGGLAGRREQYF. CDR3 DNA sequence: TGTGCCAGCAGTTTGGGGGGGCTAGCGGGACGTCGGGAGCAGTACTTC. Looking up the rest from reference TRBV28 and TRBJ2-7 gives the full variable domain: DVKVTQSSRYLVKRTGEKVFLECVQDMDHENMFWYRQDPGLGLRLIYFSYDVKMKEKGDIPEGYSVSREKKERFSLILESASTNQTSMYLCASSLGGLAGRREQYFGPGTRLTVT.